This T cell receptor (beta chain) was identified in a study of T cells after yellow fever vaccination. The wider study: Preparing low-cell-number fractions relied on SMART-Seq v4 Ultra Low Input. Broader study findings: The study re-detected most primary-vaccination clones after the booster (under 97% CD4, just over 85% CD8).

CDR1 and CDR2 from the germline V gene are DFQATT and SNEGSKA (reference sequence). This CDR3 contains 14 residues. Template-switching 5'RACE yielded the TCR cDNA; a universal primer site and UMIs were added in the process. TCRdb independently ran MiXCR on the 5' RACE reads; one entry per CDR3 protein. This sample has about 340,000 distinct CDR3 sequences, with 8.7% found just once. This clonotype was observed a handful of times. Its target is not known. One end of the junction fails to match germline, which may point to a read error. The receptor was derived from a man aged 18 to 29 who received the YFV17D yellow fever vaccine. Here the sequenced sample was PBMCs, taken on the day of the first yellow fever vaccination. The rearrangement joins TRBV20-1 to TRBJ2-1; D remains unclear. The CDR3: CSVRWHRSYNEQFF. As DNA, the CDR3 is TGCAGTGTTAGATGGCATCGCTCCTACAATGAGCAGTTCTTC.